Reported below is one T cell receptor (beta chain). The data stem from a study of Graves' ophthalmopathy and Graves' hyperthyroidism. V lost 1 base to trimming and J lost 2 bases, with 15 bases between them. The germline gives CDR1 LNHDA, CDR2 SQIVND (reference sequence). The CDR3 sequence is 16 residues long. TCR beta CDR3 regions were amplified from RNA transcripts. Scientists carried out first-round RT-PCR using HTBI primers and then a second-round multiplex PCR. TCRdb re-derived calls from the multiplex PCR reads in MiXCR, one entry per CDR3 protein. The data contain some 350,000 distinct CDR3 sequences, about 18% of them singletons.

The rearrangement links TRBV19 to TRBJ2-7; weak D call: TRBD2 (6 bases). The sample consisted of peripheral blood. This TCR derives from an adult woman with stable Graves' hyperthyroidism. The CDR3 protein is CASSIGFGTPTYEQYF. CDR3 sequence (DNA): TGTGCCAGTAGTATAGGGTTTGGGACTCCCACCTACGAGCAGTACTTC. Drawing the rest from reference TRBV19 and TRBJ2-7, the complete variable domain is DGGITQSPKYLFRKEGQNVTLSCEQNLNHDAMYWYRQDPGQGLRLIYYSQIVNDFQKGDIAEGYSVSREKKESFPLTVTSAQKNPTAFYLCASSIGFGTPTYEQYFGPGTRLTVT.